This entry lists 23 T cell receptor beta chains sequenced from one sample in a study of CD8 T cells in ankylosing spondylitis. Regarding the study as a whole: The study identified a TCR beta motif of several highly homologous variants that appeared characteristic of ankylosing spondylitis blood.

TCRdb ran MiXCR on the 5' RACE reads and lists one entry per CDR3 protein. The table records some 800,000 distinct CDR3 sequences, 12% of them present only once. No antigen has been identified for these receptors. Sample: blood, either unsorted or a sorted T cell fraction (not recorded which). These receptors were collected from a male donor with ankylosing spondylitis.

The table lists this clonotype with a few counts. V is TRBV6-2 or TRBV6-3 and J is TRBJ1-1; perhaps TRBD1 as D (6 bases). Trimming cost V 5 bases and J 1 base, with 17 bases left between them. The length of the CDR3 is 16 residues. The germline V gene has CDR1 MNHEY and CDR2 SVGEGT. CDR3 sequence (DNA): TGTGCCAGCAGTCCCCGTCGGGGGGCGTGGAACACTGAAGCTTTCTTT. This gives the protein CASSPRRGAWNTEAFF.

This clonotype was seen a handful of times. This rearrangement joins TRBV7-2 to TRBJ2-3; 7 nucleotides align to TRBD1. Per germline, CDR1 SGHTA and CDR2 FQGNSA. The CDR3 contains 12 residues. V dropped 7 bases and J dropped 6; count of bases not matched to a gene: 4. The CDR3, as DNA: TGTGCCAGCAACGACAGGGCGGATACGCAGTATTTT. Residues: CASNDRADTQYF.

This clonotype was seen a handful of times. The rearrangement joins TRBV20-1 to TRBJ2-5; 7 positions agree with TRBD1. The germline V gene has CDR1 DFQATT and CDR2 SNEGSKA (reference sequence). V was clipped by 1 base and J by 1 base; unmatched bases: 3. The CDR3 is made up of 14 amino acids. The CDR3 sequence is CSARVRTGQETQYF. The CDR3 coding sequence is TGCAGTGCTAGAGTTCGGACAGGCCAAGAGACCCAGTACTTC.

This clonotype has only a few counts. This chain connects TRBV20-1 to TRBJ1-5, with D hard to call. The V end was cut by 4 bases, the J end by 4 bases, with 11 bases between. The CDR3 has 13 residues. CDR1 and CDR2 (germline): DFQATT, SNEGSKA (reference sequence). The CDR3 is CSATQGLNQPQHF. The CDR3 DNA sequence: TGCAGTGCTACACAAGGACTAAATCAGCCCCAGCATTTT.

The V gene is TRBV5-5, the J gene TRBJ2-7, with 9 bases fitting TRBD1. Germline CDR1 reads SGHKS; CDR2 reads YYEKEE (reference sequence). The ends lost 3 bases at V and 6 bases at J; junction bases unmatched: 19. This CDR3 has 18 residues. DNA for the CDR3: TGTGCCAGCAGCTGGCTGGTCCCCGGACAGGGGAGTGCTAGCGAGCAGTACTTC. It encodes CASSWLVPGQGSASEQYF.

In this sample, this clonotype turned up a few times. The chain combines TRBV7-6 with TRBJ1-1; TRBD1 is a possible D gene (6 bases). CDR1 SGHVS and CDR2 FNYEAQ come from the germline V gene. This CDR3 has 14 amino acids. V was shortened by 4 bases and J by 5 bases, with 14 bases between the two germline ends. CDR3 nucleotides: TGTGCCAGCAGCTCGACGGACAGAGGGACTGAAGCTTTCTTT. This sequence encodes CASSSTDRGTEAFF.

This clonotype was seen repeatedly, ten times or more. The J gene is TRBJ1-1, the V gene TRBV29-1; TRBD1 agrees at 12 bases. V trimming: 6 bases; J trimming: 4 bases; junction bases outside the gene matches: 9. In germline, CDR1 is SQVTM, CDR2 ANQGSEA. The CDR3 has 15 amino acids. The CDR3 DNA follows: TGCAGCGTACACGGGACAGGGGGCGCCTTCACTGAAGCTTTCTTT. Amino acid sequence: CSVHGTGGAFTEAFF.

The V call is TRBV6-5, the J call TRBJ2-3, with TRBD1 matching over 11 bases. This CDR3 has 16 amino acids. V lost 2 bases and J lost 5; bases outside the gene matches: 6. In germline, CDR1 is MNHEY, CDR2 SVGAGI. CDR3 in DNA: TGTGCCAGCAGTTACGGGTGGACAGGGGGCGTAGATACGCAGTATTTT. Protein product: CASSYGWTGGVDTQYF.

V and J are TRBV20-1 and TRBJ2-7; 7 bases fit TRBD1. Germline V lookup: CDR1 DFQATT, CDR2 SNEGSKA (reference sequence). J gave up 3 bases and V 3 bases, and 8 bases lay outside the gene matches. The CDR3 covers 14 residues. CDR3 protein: CSARDRQGGYEQYF. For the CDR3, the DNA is TGCAGTGCTAGGGATCGACAGGGCGGCTACGAGCAGTACTTC.

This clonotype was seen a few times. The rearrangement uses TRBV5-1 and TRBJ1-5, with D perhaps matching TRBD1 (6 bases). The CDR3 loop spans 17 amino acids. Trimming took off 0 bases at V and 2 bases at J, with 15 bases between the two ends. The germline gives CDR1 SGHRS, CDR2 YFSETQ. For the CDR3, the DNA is TGCGCCAGCAGCTTGGGTCCGGGGGCGAGGGGCAATCAGCCCCAGCATTTT. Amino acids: CASSLGPGARGNQPQHF.

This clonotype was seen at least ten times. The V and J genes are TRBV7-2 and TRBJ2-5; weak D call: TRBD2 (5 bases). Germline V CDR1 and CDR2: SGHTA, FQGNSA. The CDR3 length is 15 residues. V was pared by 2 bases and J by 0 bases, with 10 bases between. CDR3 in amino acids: CASSLTRDHQETQYF. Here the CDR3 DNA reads TGTGCCAGCAGCTTAACCCGGGATCACCAAGAGACCCAGTACTTC.

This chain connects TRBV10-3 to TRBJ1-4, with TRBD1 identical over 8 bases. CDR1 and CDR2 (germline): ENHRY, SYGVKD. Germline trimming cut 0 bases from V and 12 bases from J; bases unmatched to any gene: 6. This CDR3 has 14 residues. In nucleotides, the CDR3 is TGTGCCATCAGTGAGTCCAGGGGGCCCTACGAACTGTTTTTT. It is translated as CAISESRGPYELFF.

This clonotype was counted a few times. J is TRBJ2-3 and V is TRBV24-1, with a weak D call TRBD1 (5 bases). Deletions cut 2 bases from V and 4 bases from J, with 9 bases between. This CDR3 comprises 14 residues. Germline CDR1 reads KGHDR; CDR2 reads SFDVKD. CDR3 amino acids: CATSDWGGADTQYF. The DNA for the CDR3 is TGTGCCACCAGTGATTGGGGCGGAGCAGATACGCAGTATTTT.

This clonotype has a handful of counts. The DNA of the CDR3 is TGCTCAGTGGTCCGGGTGACCTATGGCTACACCTTC. Its protein product is CSVVRVTYGYTF. This sequence joins TRBV20-1 and TRBJ1-2; D gene ambiguous. Germline loops: CDR1 DFQATT, CDR2 SNEGSKA (reference sequence). The CDR3 covers 12 residues.

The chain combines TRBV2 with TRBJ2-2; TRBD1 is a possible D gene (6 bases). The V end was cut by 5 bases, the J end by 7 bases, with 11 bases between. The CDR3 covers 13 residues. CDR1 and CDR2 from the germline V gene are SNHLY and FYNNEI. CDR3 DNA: TGTGCCAGCAGTAGTACAGGGTACGGGGAGCTGTTTTTT. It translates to CASSSTGYGELFF.

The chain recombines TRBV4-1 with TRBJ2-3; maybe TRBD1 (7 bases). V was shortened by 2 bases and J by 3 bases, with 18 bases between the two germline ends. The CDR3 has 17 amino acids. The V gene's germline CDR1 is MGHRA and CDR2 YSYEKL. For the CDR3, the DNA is TGCGCCAGCAGCCAACCCCTGGTGACAGGGAGGACAGATACGCAGTATTTT. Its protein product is CASSQPLVTGRTDTQYF.

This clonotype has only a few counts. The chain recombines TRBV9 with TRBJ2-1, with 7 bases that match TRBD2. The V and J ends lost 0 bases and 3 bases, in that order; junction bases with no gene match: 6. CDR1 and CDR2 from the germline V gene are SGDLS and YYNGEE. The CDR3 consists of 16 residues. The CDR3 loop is CASSVGLRELYNEQFF. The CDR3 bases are TGTGCCAGCAGCGTAGGCTTGCGGGAGCTCTACAATGAGCAGTTCTTC.

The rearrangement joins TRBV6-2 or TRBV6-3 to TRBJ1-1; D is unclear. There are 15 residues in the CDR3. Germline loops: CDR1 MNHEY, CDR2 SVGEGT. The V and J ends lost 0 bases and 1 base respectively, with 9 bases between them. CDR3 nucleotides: TGTGCCAGCAGTTACTCTGAACGTAGGAACACTGAAGCTTTCTTT. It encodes CASSYSERRNTEAFF.

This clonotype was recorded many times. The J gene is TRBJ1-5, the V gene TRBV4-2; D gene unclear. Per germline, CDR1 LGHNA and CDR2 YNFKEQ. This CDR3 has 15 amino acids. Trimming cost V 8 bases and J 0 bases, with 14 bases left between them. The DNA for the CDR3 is TGTGCCAGCGGTTGGACGGTTGATAGCAATCAGCCCCAGCATTTT. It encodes CASGWTVDSNQPQHF.

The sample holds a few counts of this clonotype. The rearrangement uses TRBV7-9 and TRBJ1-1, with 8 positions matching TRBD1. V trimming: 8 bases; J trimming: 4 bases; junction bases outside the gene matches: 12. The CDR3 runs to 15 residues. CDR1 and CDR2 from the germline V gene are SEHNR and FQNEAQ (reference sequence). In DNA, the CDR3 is TGTGCCAGCGCGGTGTGGACAGGGTTCGGCACTGAAGCTTTCTTT. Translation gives CASAVWTGFGTEAFF.

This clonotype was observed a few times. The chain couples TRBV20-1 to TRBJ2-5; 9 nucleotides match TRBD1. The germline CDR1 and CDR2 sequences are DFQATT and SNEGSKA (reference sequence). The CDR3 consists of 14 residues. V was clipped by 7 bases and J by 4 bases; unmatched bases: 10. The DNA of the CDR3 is TGCAGTGGGTCCCGGGACAGGGACCCAGAGACCCAGTACTTC. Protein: CSGSRDRDPETQYF.

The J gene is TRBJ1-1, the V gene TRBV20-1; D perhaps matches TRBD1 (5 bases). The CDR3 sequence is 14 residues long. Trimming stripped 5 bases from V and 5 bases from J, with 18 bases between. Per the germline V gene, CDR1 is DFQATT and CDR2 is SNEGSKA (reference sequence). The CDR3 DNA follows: TGCAGTGCTCTAGATCTAGGGACGAAAACTGAAGCTTTCTTT. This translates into CSALDLGTKTEAFF.

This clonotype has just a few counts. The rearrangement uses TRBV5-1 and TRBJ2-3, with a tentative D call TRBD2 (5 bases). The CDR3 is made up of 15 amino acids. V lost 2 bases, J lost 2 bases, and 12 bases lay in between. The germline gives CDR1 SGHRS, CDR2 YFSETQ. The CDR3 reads CASSFWTGVTDTQYF. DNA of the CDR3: TGCGCCAGCAGCTTTTGGACCGGGGTCACAGATACGCAGTATTTT.